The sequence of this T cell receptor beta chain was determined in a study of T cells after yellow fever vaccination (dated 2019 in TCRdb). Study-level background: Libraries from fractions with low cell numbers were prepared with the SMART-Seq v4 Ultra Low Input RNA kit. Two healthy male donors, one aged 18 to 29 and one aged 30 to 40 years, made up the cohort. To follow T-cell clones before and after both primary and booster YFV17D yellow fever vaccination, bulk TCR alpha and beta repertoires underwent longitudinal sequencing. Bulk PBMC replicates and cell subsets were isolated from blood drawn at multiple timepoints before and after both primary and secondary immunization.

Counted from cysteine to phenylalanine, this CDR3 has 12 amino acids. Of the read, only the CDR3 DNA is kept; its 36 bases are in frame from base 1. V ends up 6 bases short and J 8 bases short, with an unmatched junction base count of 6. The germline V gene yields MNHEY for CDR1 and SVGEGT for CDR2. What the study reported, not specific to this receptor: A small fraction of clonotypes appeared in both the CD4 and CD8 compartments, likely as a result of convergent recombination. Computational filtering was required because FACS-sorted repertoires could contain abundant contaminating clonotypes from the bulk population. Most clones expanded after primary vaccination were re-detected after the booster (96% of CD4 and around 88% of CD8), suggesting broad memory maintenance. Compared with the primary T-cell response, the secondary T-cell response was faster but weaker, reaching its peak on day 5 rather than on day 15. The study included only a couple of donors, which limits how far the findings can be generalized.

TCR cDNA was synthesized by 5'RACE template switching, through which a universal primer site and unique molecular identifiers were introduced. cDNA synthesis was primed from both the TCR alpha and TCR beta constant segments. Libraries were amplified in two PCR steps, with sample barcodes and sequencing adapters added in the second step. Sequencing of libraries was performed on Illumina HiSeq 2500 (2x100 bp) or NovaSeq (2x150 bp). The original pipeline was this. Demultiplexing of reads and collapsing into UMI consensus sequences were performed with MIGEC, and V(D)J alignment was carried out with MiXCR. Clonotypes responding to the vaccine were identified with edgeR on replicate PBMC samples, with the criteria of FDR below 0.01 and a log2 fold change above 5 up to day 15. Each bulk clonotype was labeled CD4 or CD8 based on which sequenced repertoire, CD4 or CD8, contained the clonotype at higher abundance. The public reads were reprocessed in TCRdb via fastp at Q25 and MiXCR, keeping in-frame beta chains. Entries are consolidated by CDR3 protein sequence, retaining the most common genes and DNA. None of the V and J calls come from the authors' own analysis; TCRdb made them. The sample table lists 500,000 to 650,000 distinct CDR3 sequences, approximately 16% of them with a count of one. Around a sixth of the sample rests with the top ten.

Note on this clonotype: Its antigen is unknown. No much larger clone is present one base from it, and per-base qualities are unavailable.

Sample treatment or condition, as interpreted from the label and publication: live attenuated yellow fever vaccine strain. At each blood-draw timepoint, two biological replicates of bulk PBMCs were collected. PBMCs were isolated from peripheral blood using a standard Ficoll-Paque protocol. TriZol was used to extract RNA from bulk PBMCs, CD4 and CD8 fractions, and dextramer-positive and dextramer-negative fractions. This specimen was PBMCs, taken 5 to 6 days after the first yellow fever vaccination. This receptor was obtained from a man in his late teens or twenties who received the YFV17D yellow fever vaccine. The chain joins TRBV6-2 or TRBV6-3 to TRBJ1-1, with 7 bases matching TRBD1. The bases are TGTGCCAGCAGACCCTCAGGGGGAGAAGCTTTCTTT. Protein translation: CASRPSGGEAFF.